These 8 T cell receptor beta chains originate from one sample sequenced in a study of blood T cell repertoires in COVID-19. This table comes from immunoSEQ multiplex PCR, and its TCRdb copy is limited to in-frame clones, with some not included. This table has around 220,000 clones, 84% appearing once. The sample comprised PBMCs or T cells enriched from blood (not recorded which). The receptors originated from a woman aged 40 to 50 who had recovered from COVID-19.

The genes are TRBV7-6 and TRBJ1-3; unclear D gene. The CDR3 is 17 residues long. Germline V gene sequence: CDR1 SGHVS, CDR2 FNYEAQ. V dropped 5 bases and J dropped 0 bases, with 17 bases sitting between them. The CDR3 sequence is CASSHIRAGGSGNTIYF. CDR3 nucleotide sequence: TGTGCCAGCAGCCATATAAGGGCCGGAGGCTCTGGAAACACCATATATTTT. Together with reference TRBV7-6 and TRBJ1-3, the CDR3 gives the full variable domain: GAGVSQSPRYKVTKRGQDVALRCDPISGHVSLYWYRQALGQGPEFLTYFNYEAQQDKSGLPNDRFSAERPEGSISTLTIQRTEQRDSAMYRCASSHIRAGGSGNTIYFGEGSWLTVV.

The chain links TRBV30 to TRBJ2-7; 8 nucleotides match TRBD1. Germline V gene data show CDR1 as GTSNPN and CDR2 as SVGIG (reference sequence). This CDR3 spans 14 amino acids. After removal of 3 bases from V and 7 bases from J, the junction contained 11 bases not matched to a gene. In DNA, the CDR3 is TGTGCCTGGAGCGCCGACAGGGGAGCATGGGAGCAGTACTTC. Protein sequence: CAWSADRGAWEQYF.

CDR3 in DNA: TGTGCCAGCAGGGGCGAGAGTGAAAAACTGTTTTTT. Protein: CASRGESEKLFF. This chain joins TRBV2 and TRBJ1-4; D is ambiguous. This CDR3 is built from 12 residues. With 6 bases removed from V and 7 bases from J, the gap between germline ends came to 9 bases. Looked up from germline, CDR1 is SNHLY and CDR2 is FYNNEI.

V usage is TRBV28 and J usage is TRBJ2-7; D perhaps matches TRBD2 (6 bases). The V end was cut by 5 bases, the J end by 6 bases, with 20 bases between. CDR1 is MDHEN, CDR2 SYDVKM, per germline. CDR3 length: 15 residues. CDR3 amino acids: CASSPKRVPFLEQYF. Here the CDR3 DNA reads TGTGCCAGCAGTCCCAAGCGGGTCCCTTTTCTCGAGCAGTACTTC.

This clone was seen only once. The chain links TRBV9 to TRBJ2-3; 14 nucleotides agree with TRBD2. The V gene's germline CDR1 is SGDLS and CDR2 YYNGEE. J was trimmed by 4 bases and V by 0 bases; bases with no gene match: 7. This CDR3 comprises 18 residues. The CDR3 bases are TGTGCCAGCAGCGTAGAGAAGGGACTAGCGGGAGTTGCAGATACGCAGTATTTT. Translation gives CASSVEKGLAGVADTQYF. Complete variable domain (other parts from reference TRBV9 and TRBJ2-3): DSGVTQTPKHLITATGQRVTLRCSPRSGDLSVYWYQQSLDQGLQFLIQYYNGEERAKGNILERFSAQQFPDLHSELNLSSLELGDSALYFCASSVEKGLAGVADTQYFGPGTRLTVL.

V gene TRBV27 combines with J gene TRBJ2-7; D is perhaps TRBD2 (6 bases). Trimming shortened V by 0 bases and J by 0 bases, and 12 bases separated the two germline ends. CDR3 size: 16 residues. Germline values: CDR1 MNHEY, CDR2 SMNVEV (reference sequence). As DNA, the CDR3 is TGTGCCAGCAGTTTATCTGGGGCGGGAAGCTCCTACGAGCAGTACTTC. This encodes CASSLSGAGSSYEQYF.

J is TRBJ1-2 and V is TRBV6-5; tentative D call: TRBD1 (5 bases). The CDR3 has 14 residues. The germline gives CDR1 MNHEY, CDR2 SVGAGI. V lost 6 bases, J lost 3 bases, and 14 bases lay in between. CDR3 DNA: TGTGCCAGCAGCCTGGGGACTGCGGACTATGGCTACACCTTC. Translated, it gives CASSLGTADYGYTF.

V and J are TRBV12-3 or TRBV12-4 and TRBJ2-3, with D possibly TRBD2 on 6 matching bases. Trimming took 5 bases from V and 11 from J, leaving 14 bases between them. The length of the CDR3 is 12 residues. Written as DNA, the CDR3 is TGTGCCAGCAGTCTCAAGGAGGGTATGCAGTATTTT. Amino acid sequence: CASSLKEGMQYF.